Sequencing of this T cell receptor beta chain was carried out in a study of PD-L1 blockade in urothelial cancer (dated by TCRdb to 2016 to 2017). Looking at the study overall: All patients started therapy in about 2014 and received atezolizumab 1,200 mg intravenously every 3 weeks. About 85% of the roughly 30 patients were males with bladder-origin urothelial cancer, and about 65% of the 29 reported a prior smoking history. Patients had an ECOG performance status of 0 or 1 and had received between 0 and 3 prior chemotherapy regimens. Blood samples were analyzed at two time points: 3 weeks after treatment start (second dose) and 6 weeks after treatment start. Blood samples gave a median of around 140,000 T cells and 80,000 to 95,000 unique TCRs, with a median clonality of approximately 0.08. The study, an exploratory multi-omic analysis, examined somatic, immune and clinical correlates of response to PD-L1 blockade with atezolizumab in urothelial cancer. Pretreatment tumor samples, along with matched peripheral blood collected serially before and after atezolizumab treatment, underwent TCR sequencing. Durable clinical benefit was defined as a progression-free survival longer than 6 months, and TCR features were additionally tested against progression-free survival and overall survival. In the same patients, whole exome sequencing and RNA sequencing of pretreatment tumors were performed in addition to TCR sequencing. About 10 patients reached durable clinical benefit, while 20 to 25 patients did not. Pretreatment blood TCR-seq was available for about 27 patients, at least one posttreatment blood collection was obtained for approximately 25 patients, and tumor TCR-seq was available for approximately 25 patients. Broader findings and caveats from the paper: Improved progression-free and overall survival was found to be associated with pretreatment peripheral blood TCR clonality below the median. Because the sample size was small (n = 29) and many of the analyses were exploratory, the results are meant to be hypothesis-generating. At 3 weeks after the start of treatment, tumor-associated TCR clones in peripheral blood had expanded more in patients with durable benefit (n ≈ 22, p = 0.022).

The germline ends are 4 bases apart after V is trimmed by 3 bases and J by 4 bases. The CDR3 holds 12 amino acids from the cysteine to the phenylalanine. Only the CDR3 DNA stays, 36 bases, in frame from base 1. The germline V gene supplies CDR1 MDHEN and CDR2 SYDVKM. Reading the label with the study, this specimen's time point is: pretreatment peripheral blood. A cohort of about 30 patients with locally advanced or metastatic urothelial carcinoma, treated at Memorial Sloan Kettering on a trial protocol, was included. Peripheral blood mononuclear cells were collected pretreatment and during treatment, at between 1 and 8 total time points per patient. The Qiagen DNeasy Blood extraction kit was used to purify genomic DNA from total PBMCs and tumor samples. PBMCs were collected pretreatment and during treatment, and were isolated and stored as previously described. Comment on this clone: No cognate antigen has been identified for it. Base qualities were left out, and no much larger clone turns up one base away.

To estimate absolute template abundance from read counts, synthetic TCR analog templates were spiked into each PCR. The immunoSEQ assay was used to amplify TCRbeta CDR3 regions from genomic DNA with bias-controlled V and J gene primers. Sequencing of rearranged TCRbeta segments was done at approximately 20X coverage. Concerning the study's data processing: Sequencing errors were corrected by clustering and CDR3s were annotated against IMGT to assign V, D and J genes. Only productive TCRbeta rearrangements were used in downstream analyses, excluding out-of-frame or stop-codon sequences. Clonality was calculated as one minus the Shannon entropy normalized by the log of the number of unique productive sequences. Clones differing between time points or between blood and tumor were identified by Fisher's exact test with Benjamini-Hochberg correction at adjusted p below 0.01. Entries here come from immuneACCESS through TCRdb and include only in-frame sequences with V and J called. Some clones fail to appear in such tables; in the studies checked, an unresolved V gene covers under half of the shortfall, and the cause of the remainder is unknown. The V and J calls and the clone size are those of that table, but D and trimming were determined from the DNA. The sample records around 40,000 clones, about 89% of which are singletons. Roughly 12% of the sample is in the top ten clones.

This clonotype was obtained from an older woman with urothelial cancer. The specimen comprised PBMCs, sampled around atezolizumab (anti-PD-L1) treatment. The V gene is TRBV28 and the J gene is TRBJ2-1; there is no confident call for the D gene. For the CDR3, the sequence is CASSFQYNEQFF. The DNA sequence follows: TGTGCCAGCAGTTTTCAGTACAATGAGCAGTTCTTC.